Listed below are T cell receptor beta chains from one sample, sequenced in a study of CD8 T cells in Susac syndrome. TCRdb analysed the immunoSEQ multiplex PCR reads with MiXCR anew, one entry per CDR3 protein. The sample records around 95,000 distinct CDR3 sequences, about 95% being singletons. The specimen sequenced was CD8+ T cells from PBMCs. The receptors here all came from a human donor with Susac syndrome. CDR3s include the opening cysteine and the closing phenylalanine or tryptophan. A D gene is named only where the DNA matches it firmly. Size is omitted from some rows. Given values are once, few, many or a class for expanded clones.

V gene	D gene	clone size	J gene	CDR3 protein
TRBV27	.	.	TRBJ1-2	CASSGSTDHGYTF
TRBV2	.	.	TRBJ2-3	CASKGEAYTDTQYF
TRBV4-1	.	.	TRBJ2-1	CASSQVEEQFF
TRBV12-3/TRBV12-4	.	.	TRBJ2-3	CASSLEDTQYF
TRBV6-1	TRBD2	.	TRBJ2-5	CASDSGGTQYF
TRBV20-1	.	.	TRBJ1-5	CSAGSGDDQPQHF
TRBV5-1	.	once	TRBJ2-7	CASSLAKDPDEQYF
TRBV29-1	TRBD2	.	TRBJ2-1	CSVEHTGGPYNEQFF
TRBV20-1	.	.	TRBJ2-7	CSASAPGSYEQYF
TRBV29-1	.	.	TRBJ2-7	CSATRGRDYEQYF
TRBV5-6	.	.	TRBJ2-1	CASSYRRGAYNEQFF
TRBV3-1	.	.	TRBJ2-6	CASSQVVGSGANVLTF
TRBV14	.	.	TRBJ2-7	CASSLTGPLSREQYF
TRBV24-1	.	.	TRBJ2-1	CATSLSIHNEQFF
TRBV5-6	.	.	TRBJ2-5	CASSLEQGGSSETQYF
TRBV18	TRBD1	.	TRBJ1-1	CASSPQGAGMNTEAFF
TRBV20-1	TRBD1	.	TRBJ2-2	CSGLDRAIGELFF
TRBV7-9	.	.	TRBJ2-7	CASSSTAGDYEQYF
TRBV20-1	TRBD2	.	TRBJ2-5	CSARVRVELAEQETQYF
TRBV6-2/TRBV6-3	.	.	TRBJ2-3	CATSRGPDTQYF
TRBV28	.	.	TRBJ2-7	CASSPPGQVAYEQYF
TRBV29-1	.	.	TRBJ2-1	CSADATGEVNEQFF
TRBV5-1	TRBD1	.	TRBJ2-5	CASGTGTAQETQYF
TRBV10-3	TRBD2	.	TRBJ2-1	CAISESSGYYNEQFF
TRBV29-1	.	.	TRBJ2-2	CSVEDQGSGELFF
TRBV20-1	.	.	TRBJ2-7	CSALEGAYEQYF
TRBV19	TRBD1	.	TRBJ1-2	CASSPGTAFGYRGYTF
TRBV19	.	once	TRBJ1-1	CASSWGQNTEAFF
TRBV9	TRBD1	.	TRBJ1-5	CASSVGTGGFQPQHF
TRBV6-6	.	.	TRBJ2-5	CASSYSIGGYGETQYF
TRBV6-6	.	.	TRBJ2-3	CASSYELATTDTQYF
TRBV12-3/TRBV12-4	TRBD2	.	TRBJ2-3	CASSRGLAGGPAGTQYF
TRBV20-1	TRBD1	.	TRBJ1-5	CSASLPGGGNQPQHF